This TCR beta chain was recorded in a study of siplizumab effects on memory and regulatory T cells. The ends were cut back, 1 base at V and 0 bases at J, with 8 bases in the middle. The CDR3 has 15 residues. Germline V gene sequence: CDR1 KGHSH, CDR2 LQKENI. As to this clone: Its antigen is still unknown.

TCRdb's table, derived via immunoSEQ multiplex PCR, lists solely in-frame clones and lacks some. Among about 110,000 clones listed, 80% to 95% were seen once. Regarding the study as a whole: Sequences below about 10^-5 frequency were poorly captured, limiting mapping of alloreactive clones. There was no confirmation of the suppressive function of proliferating Tregs from siplizumab cultures.

The TCR comes from a human donor in good health. The J gene is TRBJ2-3, the V gene TRBV18; D is ambiguous. Sequenced input: CD4+ T cells sorted from blood. The CDR3 nucleotides are TGTGCCAGCTCACCACGGACCGGTAGCACAGATACGCAGTATTTT. Translation: CASSPRTGSTDTQYF.